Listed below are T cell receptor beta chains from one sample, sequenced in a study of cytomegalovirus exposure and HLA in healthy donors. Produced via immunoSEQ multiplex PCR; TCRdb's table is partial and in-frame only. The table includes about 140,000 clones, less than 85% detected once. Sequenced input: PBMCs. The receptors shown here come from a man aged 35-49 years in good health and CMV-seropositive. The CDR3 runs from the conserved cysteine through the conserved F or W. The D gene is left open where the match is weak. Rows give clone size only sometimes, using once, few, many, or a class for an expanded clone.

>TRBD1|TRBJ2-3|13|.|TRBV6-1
TGTGCCAGCAGAGTTATCGGACAGGGGAGGCAGTATTTT
CASRVIGQGRQYF
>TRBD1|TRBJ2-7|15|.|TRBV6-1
TGTGCCAGCAGCCCAAGCCCAGGGGGCGCAAACGAGCAGTACTTC
CASSPSPGGANEQYF
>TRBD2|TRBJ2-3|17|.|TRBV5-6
TGTGCCAGCAGTCTCGGGTTGGGGACTAGCGGGAGTAGGACGCAGTATTTT
CASSLGLGTSGSRTQYF
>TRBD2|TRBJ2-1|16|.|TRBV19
TGTGCCAGTAGTACTCTAGCGGGTTGGGCGGGGAATGAGCAGTTCTTC
CASSTLAGWAGNEQFF
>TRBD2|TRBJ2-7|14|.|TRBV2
TGTGCCAGCAGTATGCGGGGGAACTCCTACGAGCAGTACTTC
CASSMRGNSYEQYF
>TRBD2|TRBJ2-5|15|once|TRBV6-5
TGTGCCAGCAATGTCCTCGGGGGGGCCTTGGAGACCCAGTACTTC
CASNVLGGALETQYF
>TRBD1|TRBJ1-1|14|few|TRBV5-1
TGCGCCAGCAGCTTGGAGGGCAGGGGGAAAGAAGCTTTCTTT
CASSLEGRGKEAFF
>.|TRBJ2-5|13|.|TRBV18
TGTGCCAGCTCCCAGGGGAACGAGGAGACCCAGTACTTC
CASSQGNEETQYF
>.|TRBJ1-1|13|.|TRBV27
TGTGCCAGCAGTTTATCGCAGTCCACTGAAGCTTTCTTT
CASSLSQSTEAFF
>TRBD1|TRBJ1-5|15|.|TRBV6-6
TGTGCCAGCAGTTTCGGGACAGGGAGCAATCAGCCCCAGCATTTT
CASSFGTGSNQPQHF
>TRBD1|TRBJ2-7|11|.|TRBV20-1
TGCAGTGCCCGACAGGGGCGCGAGCAGTACTTC
CSARQGREQYF
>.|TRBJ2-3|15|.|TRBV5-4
TGTGCCAGCAGCTTGGATGCGGGGAGCACAGATACGCAGTATTTT
CASSLDAGSTDTQYF
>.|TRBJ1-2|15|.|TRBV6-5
TGTGCCAGCCGGCAAACCGGGGGGGGCAACCATGGCTACACCTTC
CASRQTGGGNHGYTF
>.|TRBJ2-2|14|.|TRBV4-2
TGTGCCAGCAGGTACAGGGTCGACACCGGGGAGCTGTTTTTT
CASRYRVDTGELFF
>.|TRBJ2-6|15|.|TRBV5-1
TGCGCCAGCAGGGAACAGGGTGTTGGGGCCAACGTCCTGACTTTC
CASREQGVGANVLTF
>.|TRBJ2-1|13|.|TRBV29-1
TGCAGCGTTGATGCACGGGGAAACAATGAGCAGTTCTTC
CSVDARGNNEQFF
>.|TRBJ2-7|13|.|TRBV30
TGTGCCTGGGCTAGGGGCTTTACCTACGAGCAGTACTTC
CAWARGFTYEQYF
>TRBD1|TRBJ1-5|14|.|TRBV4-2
TGTGCCAGCAGCCAAGTCCAGGGGGAACAGCCCCAGCATTTT
CASSQVQGEQPQHF
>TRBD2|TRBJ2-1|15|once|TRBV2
TGTGCCAGCAGGTTCGTTGCGGGGGTCTACAATGAGCAGTTCTTC
CASRFVAGVYNEQFF
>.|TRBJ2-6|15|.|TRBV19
TGTGCCAGTGCCAGGGGATCGGCTGGGGCCAACGTCCTGACTTTC
CASARGSAGANVLTF
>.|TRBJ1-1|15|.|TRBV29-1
TGCAGCGTGCTCCGGGCCCCCCGGGGGAACACTGAAGCTTTCTTT
CSVLRAPRGNTEAFF
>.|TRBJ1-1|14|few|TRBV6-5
TGTGCCAGCAGTTACATCCGGCAGAGGGCTGAAGCTTTCTTT
CASSYIRQRAEAFF
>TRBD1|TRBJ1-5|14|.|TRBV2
TGTGCCAGCACCAGGACAGGGGGCAATCAGCCCCAGCATTTT
CASTRTGGNQPQHF
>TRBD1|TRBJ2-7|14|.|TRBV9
TGTGCCAGCAGCGATCGGACAGGGTCAGGGGAGCAGTACTTC
CASSDRTGSGEQYF
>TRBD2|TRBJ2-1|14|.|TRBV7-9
TGTGCCAGCACCTTTAGCGGGGGGGACAATGAGCAGTTCTTC
CASTFSGGDNEQFF
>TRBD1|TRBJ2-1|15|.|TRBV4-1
TGCGCCAGCAGCCAAGAACGGGACAGTTACAATGAGCAGTTCTTC
CASSQERDSYNEQFF
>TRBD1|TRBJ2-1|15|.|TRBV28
TGTGCCAGCAGGCCCGGGACAGTCACCCACAATGAGCAGTTCTTC
CASRPGTVTHNEQFF
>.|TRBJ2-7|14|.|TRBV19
TGTGCCAGTCGTATAACGAGTCTTGACTACGAGCAGTACTTC
CASRITSLDYEQYF
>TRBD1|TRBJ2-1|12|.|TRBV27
TGTGCCAGCAGTTTGGACAGGTACCAGCAGTTCTTC
CASSLDRYQQFF
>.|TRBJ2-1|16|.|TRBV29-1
TGCAGCGTTGAAGAAATGATAAGGTCGGAGTACAATGAGCAGTTCTTC
CSVEEMIRSEYNEQFF
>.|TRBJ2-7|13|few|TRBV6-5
TGTGCCAGCAGTTCCCCCCCGACAGGCGAGCAGTACTTC
CASSSPPTGEQYF
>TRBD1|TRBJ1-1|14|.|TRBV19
TGTGCCAGTAGTACCCGGACAGGGAACACTGAAGCTTTCTTT
CASSTRTGNTEAFF
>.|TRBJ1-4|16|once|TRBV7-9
TGTGCCAGCAGCTTATATGGCAGGCCCCTCAATGAAAAACTGTTTTTT
CASSLYGRPLNEKLFF
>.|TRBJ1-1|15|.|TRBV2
TGTGCCAGCAGTAAAAGCTTTTATATGAACACTGAAGCTTTCTTT
CASSKSFYMNTEAFF